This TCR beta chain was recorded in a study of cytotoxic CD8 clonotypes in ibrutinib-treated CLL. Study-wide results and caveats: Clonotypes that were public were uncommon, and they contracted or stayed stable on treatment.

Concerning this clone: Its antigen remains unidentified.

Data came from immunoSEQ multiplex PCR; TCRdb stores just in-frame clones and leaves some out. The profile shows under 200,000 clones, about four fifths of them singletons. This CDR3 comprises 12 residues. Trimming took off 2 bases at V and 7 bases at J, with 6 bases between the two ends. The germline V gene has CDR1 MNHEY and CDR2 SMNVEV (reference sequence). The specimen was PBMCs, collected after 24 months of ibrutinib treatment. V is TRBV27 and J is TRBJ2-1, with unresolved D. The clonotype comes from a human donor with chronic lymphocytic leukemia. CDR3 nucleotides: TGTGCCAGCAGTTTAGTGGGGAATGAGCAGTTCTTC. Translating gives CASSLVGNEQFF.